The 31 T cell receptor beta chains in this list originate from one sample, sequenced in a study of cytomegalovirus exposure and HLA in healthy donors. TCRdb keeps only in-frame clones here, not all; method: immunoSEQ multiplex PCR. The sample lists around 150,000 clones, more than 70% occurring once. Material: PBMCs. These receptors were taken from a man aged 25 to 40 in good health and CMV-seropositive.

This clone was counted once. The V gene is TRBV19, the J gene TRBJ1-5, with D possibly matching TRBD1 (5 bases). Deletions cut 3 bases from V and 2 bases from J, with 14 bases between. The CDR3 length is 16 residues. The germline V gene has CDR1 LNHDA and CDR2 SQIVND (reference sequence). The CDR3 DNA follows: TGTGCCAGTAGTATGGCTTGGCAGGGTGGCAATCAGCCCCAGCATTTT. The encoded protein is CASSMAWQGGNQPQHF.

CDR3: CASSPLEDGEQFF. The DNA for the CDR3 is TGTGCCAGCTCACCACTTGAGGATGGTGAGCAGTTCTTC. This chain links TRBV18 with TRBJ2-1; D unresolved. The CDR3 runs to 13 residues. Germline CDR1 KGHSH, CDR2 LQKENI. The V end was cut by 1 base, the J end by 9 bases, with 10 bases between.

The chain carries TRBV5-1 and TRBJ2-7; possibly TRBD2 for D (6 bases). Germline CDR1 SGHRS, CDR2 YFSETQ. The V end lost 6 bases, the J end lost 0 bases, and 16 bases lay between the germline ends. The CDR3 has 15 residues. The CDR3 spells CASTPGDSSSYEQYF. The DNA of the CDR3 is TGCGCCAGCACCCCGGGGGACTCAAGCTCCTACGAGCAGTACTTC.

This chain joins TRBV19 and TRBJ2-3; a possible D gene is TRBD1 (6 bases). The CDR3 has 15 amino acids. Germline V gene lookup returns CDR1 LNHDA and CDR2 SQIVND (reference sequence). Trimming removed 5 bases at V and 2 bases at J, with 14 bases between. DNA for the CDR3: TGTGCCAGTAGTCCACCGGGACACTTCACAGATACGCAGTATTTT. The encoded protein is CASSPPGHFTDTQYF.

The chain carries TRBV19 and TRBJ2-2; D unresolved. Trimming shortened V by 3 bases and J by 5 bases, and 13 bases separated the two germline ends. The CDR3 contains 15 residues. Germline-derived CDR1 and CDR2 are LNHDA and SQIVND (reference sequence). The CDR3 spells CASSMANRGTGELFF. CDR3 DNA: TGTGCCAGTAGTATGGCGAACCGAGGTACCGGGGAGCTGTTTTTT.

The CDR3 here is CASSFQGVANTGELFF. Here the CDR3 DNA reads TGTGCCAGCAGCTTCCAAGGGGTAGCGAACACCGGGGAGCTGTTTTTT. This rearrangement joins TRBV11-2 to TRBJ2-2; a possible D gene is TRBD1 (5 bases). The V and J ends lost 3 bases and 0 bases respectively, with 11 bases between them. Germline V CDR1 and CDR2: SGHAT, FQNNGV. CDR3 length equals 16 residues.

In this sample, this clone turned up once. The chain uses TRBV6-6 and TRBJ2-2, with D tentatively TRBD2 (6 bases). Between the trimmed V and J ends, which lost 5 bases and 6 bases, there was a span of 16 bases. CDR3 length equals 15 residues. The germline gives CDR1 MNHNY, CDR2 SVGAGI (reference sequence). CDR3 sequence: CASSPPGLASGELFF. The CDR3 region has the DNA TGTGCCAGCAGTCCACCGGGGCTAGCGTCCGGGGAGCTGTTTTTT.

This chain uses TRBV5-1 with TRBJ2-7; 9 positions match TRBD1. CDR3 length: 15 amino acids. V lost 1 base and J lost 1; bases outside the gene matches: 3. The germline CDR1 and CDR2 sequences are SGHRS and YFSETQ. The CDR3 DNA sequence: TGCGCCAGCAGCTTGCCAGGACAGGGGTCCTACGAGCAGTACTTC. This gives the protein CASSLPGQGSYEQYF.

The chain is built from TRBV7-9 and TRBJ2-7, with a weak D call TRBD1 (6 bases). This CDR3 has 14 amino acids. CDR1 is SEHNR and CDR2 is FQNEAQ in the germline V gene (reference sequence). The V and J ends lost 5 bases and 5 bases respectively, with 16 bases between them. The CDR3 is CASSTTTGSDEQYF. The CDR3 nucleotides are TGTGCCAGCAGCACAACGACAGGTTCGGACGAGCAGTACTTC.

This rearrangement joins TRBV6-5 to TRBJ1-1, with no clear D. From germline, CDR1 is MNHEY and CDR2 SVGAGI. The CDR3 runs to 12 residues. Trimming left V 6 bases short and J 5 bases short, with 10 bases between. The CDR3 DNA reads TGTGCCAGCAGGGAGGGATGGACTGAAGCTTTCTTT. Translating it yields CASREGWTEAFF.

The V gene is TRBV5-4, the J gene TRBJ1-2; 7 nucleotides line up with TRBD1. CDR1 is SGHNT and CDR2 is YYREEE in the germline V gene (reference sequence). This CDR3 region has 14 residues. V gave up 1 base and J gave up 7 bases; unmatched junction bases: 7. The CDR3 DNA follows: TGTGCCAGCAGCTTGTATGGCGCAGGGGGTGGCTACACCTTC. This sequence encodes CASSLYGAGGGYTF.

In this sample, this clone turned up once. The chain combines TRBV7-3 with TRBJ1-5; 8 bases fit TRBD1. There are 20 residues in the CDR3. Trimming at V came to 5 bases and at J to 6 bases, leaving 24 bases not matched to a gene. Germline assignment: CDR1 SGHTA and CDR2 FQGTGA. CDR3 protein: CASSQLQGVSRKRTAQPQHF. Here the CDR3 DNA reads TGTGCCAGCAGCCAATTACAGGGGGTGTCACGCAAAAGGACAGCTCAGCCCCAGCATTTT.

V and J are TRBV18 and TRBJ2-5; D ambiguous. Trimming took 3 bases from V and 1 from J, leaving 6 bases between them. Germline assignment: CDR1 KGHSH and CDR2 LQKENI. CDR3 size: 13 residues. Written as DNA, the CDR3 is TGTGCCAGCTCACCCGCACTCCAAGAGACCCAGTACTTC. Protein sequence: CASSPALQETQYF.

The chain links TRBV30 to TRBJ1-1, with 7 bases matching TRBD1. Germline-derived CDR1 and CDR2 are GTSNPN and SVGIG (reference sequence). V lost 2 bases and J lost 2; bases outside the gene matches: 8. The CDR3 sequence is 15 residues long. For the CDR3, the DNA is TGTGCCTGGAGTTTAACGACAGGGTACAACACTGAAGCTTTCTTT. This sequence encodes CAWSLTTGYNTEAFF.

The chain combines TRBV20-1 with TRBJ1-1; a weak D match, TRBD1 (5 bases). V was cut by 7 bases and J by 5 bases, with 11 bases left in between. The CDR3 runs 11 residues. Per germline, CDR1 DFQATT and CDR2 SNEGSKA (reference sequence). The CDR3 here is CSVAPGTEAFF. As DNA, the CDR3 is TGCAGTGTCGCACCAGGGACTGAAGCTTTCTTT.

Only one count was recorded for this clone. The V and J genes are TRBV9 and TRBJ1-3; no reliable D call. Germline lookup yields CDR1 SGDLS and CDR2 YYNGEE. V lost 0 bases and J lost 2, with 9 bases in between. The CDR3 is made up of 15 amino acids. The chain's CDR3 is CASSVATGAGNTIYF. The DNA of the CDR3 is TGTGCCAGCAGCGTAGCTACGGGAGCTGGAAACACCATATATTTT. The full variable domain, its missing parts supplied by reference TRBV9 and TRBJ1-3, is DSGVTQTPKHLITATGQRVTLRCSPRSGDLSVYWYQQSLDQGLQFLIQYYNGEERAKGNILERFSAQQFPDLHSELNLSSLELGDSALYFCASSVATGAGNTIYFGEGSWLTVV.

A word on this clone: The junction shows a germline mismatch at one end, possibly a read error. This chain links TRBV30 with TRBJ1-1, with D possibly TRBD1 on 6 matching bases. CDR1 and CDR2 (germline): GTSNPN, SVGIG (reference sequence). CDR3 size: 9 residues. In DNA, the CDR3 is TGTGCCTGTGGACAGTTCCTGCGGTTT. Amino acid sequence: CACGQFLRF.

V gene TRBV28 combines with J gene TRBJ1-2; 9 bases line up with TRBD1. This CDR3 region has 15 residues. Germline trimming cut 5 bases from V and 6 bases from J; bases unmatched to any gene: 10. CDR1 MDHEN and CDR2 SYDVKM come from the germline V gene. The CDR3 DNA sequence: TGTGCCAGCAGTGCCCCGGGACAGGGAGTCGATGGCTACACCTTC. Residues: CASSAPGQGVDGYTF.

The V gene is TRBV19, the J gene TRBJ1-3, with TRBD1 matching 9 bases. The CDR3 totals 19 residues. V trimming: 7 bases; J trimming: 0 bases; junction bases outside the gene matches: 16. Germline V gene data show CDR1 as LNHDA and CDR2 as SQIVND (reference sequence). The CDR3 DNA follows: TGTGCCAGTACCAACCTCCCGGGACAGGGAAGCGGCTCTGGAAACACCATATATTTT. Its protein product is CASTNLPGQGSGSGNTIYF.

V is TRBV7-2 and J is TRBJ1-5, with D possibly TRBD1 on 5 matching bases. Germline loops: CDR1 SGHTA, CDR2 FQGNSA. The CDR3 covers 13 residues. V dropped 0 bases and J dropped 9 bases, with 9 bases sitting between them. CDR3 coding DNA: TGTGCCAGCAGCTTAGCAGGGGCCGGGCCCCAGCATTTT. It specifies CASSLAGAGPQHF.

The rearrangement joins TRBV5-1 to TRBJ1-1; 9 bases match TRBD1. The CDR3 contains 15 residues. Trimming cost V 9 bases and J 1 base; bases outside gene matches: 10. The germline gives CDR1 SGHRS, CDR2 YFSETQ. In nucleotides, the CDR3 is TGCGCCACAGGGACAGGGATTGGTGCGAACACTGAAGCTTTCTTT. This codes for CATGTGIGANTEAFF.

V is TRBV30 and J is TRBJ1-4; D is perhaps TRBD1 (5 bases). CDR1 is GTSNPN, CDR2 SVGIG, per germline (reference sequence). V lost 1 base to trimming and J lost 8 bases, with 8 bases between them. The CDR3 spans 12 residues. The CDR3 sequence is CAWSAGGEKLFF. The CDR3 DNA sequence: TGTGCCTGGAGTGCCGGGGGGGAAAAACTGTTTTTT.

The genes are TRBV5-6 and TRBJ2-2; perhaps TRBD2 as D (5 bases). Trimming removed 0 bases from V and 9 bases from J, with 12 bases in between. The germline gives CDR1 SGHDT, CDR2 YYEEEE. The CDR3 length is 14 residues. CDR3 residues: CASSLVAGVRELFF. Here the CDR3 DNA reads TGTGCCAGCAGCTTGGTGGCCGGGGTCCGGGAGCTGTTTTTT.

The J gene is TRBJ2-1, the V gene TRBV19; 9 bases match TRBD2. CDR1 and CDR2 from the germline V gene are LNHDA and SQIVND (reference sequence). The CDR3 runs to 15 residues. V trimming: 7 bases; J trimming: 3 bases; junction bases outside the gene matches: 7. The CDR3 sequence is CASTRGGGGYNEQFF. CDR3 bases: TGTGCCAGTACTCGAGGCGGGGGGGGCTACAATGAGCAGTTCTTC.

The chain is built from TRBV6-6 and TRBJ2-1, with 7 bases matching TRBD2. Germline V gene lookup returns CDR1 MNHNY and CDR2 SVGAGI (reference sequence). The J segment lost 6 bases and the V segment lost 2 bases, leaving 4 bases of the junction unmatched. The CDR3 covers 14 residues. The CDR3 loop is CASSYRRGFNEQFF. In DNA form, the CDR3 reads TGTGCCAGCAGTTACAGGCGGGGGTTCAATGAGCAGTTCTTC.

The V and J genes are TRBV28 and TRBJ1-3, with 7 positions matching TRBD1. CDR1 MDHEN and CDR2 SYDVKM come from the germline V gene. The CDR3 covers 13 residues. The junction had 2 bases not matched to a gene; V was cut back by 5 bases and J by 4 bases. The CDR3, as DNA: TGTGCCAGCAGTCAGACAGGGGGAAACACCATATATTTT. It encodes CASSQTGGNTIYF.

The CDR3 here is CSVAYGTGGGETQYF. The CDR3 DNA sequence: TGCAGCGTTGCCTACGGGACAGGGGGCGGGGAGACCCAGTACTTC. This chain links TRBV29-1 with TRBJ2-5; TRBD1 aligns across 12 bases. This CDR3 has 15 residues. J gave up 5 bases and V 4 bases, and 8 bases lay outside the gene matches. Germline V gene lookup returns CDR1 SQVTM and CDR2 ANQGSEA. The full variable domain, its missing parts supplied by reference TRBV29-1 and TRBJ2-5, is SAVISQKPSRDICQRGTSLTIQCQVDSQVTMMFWYRQQPGQSLTLIATANQGSEATYESGFVIDKFPISRPNLTFSTLTVSNMSPEDSSIYLCSVAYGTGGGETQYFGPGTRLLVL.

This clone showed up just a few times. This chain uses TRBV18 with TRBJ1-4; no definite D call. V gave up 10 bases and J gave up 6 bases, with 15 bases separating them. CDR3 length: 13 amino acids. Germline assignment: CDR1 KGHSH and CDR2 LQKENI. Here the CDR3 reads CATTTAVDEKLFF. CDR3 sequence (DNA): TGTGCCACCACAACAGCCGTGGATGAAAAACTGTTTTTT.

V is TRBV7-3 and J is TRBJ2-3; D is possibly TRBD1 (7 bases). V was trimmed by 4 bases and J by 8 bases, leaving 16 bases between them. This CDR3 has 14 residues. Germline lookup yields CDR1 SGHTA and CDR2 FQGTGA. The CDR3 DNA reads TGTGCCAGCAGCTCGGTGGAGGGGGCCTTTACGCAGTATTTT. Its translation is CASSSVEGAFTQYF.

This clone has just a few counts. The CDR3 DNA sequence: TGTGCCAGCAGCGTAGCGTCAGGATCCTACGAGCAGTACTTC. Translation gives CASSVASGSYEQYF. V usage is TRBV9 and J usage is TRBJ2-7; D uncertain. V gave up 0 bases and J gave up 1 base, with 8 bases separating them. This CDR3 contains 14 residues. Germline V gene data show CDR1 as SGDLS and CDR2 as YYNGEE.

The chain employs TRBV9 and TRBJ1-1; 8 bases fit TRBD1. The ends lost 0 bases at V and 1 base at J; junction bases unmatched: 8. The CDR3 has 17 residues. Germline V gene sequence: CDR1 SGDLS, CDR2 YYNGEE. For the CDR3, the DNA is TGTGCCAGCAGCGTAGCTCAAGCAGGGGGCCCGAACACTGAAGCTTTCTTT. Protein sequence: CASSVAQAGGPNTEAFF.